One sample yielded the 15 T cell receptor beta chains listed below, sequenced in a study of human T cells and chemical hapten exposure. TCRdb processed the RACE reads anew with MiXCR; each CDR3 protein has one entry. The sample gives about 380,000 distinct CDR3 sequences, just under 6.5% of which show up once; over 5.5% is in the top ten. Regarding time point: patch test 2, 6 weeks after DPC sensitization. As to treatment: therapeutic diphenylcyclopropenone sensitization with weekly scalp DPC. Sequenced material: whole blood, taken in connection with sensitization to the hapten diphenylcyclopropenone (DPC). These receptors came from a woman under 30 with alopecia areata. Some clones in this sample may be carry-over from other donors' samples.

In its sample, this clonotype was seen many times. The CDR3 reads CASSYSFLGTEAFF. CDR3 sequence (DNA): TGTGCCAGCAGTTACTCGTTCCTGGGCACTGAAGCTTTCTTT. The chain links TRBV6-5 to TRBJ1-1; no clear D. This CDR3 region has 14 residues. Looked up from germline, CDR1 is MNHEY and CDR2 is SVGAGI. V lost 0 bases to trimming and J lost 4 bases, with 9 bases between them.

The chain is built from TRBV28 and TRBJ1-4; a weak D match, TRBD1 (5 bases). The V end lost 5 bases, the J end lost 8 bases, and 18 bases lay between the germline ends. The length of the CDR3 is 15 residues. The germline V gene has CDR1 MDHEN and CDR2 SYDVKM. CDR3 nucleotide sequence: TGTGCCAGCAGTCCCTCCGGCCTCAAGGGGGAAAAACTGTTTTTT. Protein sequence: CASSPSGLKGEKLFF.

The rearrangement uses TRBV5-6 and TRBJ2-1; 12 bases map to TRBD2. The CDR3 is 19 amino acids. The V gene's germline CDR1 is SGHDT and CDR2 YYEEEE. The V segment lost 5 bases and the J segment 5 bases; nucleotides outside the gene matches: 17. In DNA form, the CDR3 reads TGTGCCAGCAGGGAGCCGGGACTAGCGGGTCGGTTCTCACACAATGAGCAGTTCTTC. It encodes CASREPGLAGRFSHNEQFF.

This clonotype came up a few times. The chain joins TRBV18 to TRBJ2-2; TRBD1 matches 7 bases. CDR1 KGHSH and CDR2 LQKENI come from the germline V gene. The CDR3 is made up of 15 amino acids. V lost 3 bases to trimming and J lost 6 bases; unmatched junction nucleotides: 7. CDR3 protein: CASSPKRQGPGELFF. CDR3 nucleotides: TGTGCCAGCTCACCGAAAAGACAGGGCCCCGGGGAGCTGTTTTTT.

The chain employs TRBV7-8 and TRBJ2-1; D unresolved. Germline lookup yields CDR1 SGHVS and CDR2 FQNEAQ. The length of the CDR3 is 13 residues. Trimming shortened V by 1 base and J by 9 bases, and 10 bases separated the two germline ends. Written as DNA, the CDR3 is TGTGCCAGCAGCTTAGACGAGGTAGCTGAGCAGTTCTTC. Its translation: CASSLDEVAEQFF.

This chain uses TRBV12-3 or TRBV12-4 with TRBJ1-4; 10 bases are shared with TRBD1. This CDR3 comprises 16 residues. J was trimmed by 8 bases and V by 5 bases; bases with no gene match: 11. The CDR3 loop reads CASSQTSGQGNEKLFF. The DNA of the CDR3 is TGTGCCAGCAGTCAAACGTCGGGACAGGGGAACGAAAAACTGTTTTTT.

In this sample, this clonotype turned up a few times. The gene calls are TRBV15 and TRBJ1-5; D is unresolved. Germline V gene data show CDR1 as LNHNV and CDR2 as YYDKDF (reference sequence). The CDR3 consists of 16 residues. V gave up 3 bases and J gave up 0 bases, with 12 bases separating them. The CDR3 is CATSRLAAYSNQPQHF. The CDR3 nucleotides are TGTGCCACCAGCAGGTTGGCCGCTTATAGCAATCAGCCCCAGCATTTT.

This clonotype has a count of ten or more. The chain recombines TRBV6-2 or TRBV6-3 with TRBJ1-2, with a tentative D call TRBD1 (6 bases). This CDR3 contains 15 residues. V shed 5 bases and J shed 1 base, with 14 bases lying between them. From germline, CDR1 is MNHEY and CDR2 SVGEGT. CDR3 sequence reads: CASSPGRGGNYGYTF. CDR3 nucleotide sequence: TGTGCCAGCAGTCCAGGAAGAGGGGGTAACTATGGCTACACCTTC.

The chain links TRBV3-1 to TRBJ1-4; TRBD1 might be the D (6 bases). Germline loops: CDR1 LGHDT, CDR2 YNNKEL (reference sequence). CDR3 length equals 15 residues. V was trimmed by 1 base and J by 4 bases, leaving 10 bases between them. Written as DNA, the CDR3 is TGTGCCAGCAGCCAAGGACAGGCTTTTAATGAAAAACTGTTTTTT. Translating gives CASSQGQAFNEKLFF. Supplemented by reference TRBV3-1 and TRBJ1-4, the full variable domain reads DTAVSQTPKYLVTQMGNDKSIKCEQNLGHDTMYWYKQDSKKFLKIMFSYNNKELIINETVPNRFSPKSPDKAHLNLHINSLELGDSAVYFCASSQGQAFNEKLFFGSGTQLSVL.

V and J are TRBV5-6 and TRBJ2-3, with D possibly being TRBD1 (5 bases). Trimming left V 3 bases short and J 2 bases short, with 22 bases between. The CDR3 has 18 residues. CDR1 and CDR2 (germline): SGHDT, YYEEEE. The CDR3 DNA reads as TGTGCCAGCAGCTCGATTTCTAAGGGGAAAACAGTCACAGATACGCAGTATTTT. Its translation is CASSSISKGKTVTDTQYF.

The J gene is TRBJ1-5, the V gene TRBV6-1; D uncertain. Germline CDR1 and CDR2: MNHNS and SASEGT. The V and J ends lost 7 bases and 3 bases respectively, with 4 bases between them. The CDR3 runs to 11 residues. The CDR3 DNA reads as TGTGCCAGCAAGACCAATCAGCCCCAGCATTTT. Encoded protein: CASKTNQPQHF.

The chain couples TRBV20-1 to TRBJ1-1; 7 bases agree with TRBD1. The CDR3 spans 12 residues. Germline values: CDR1 DFQATT, CDR2 SNEGSKA (reference sequence). J gave up 7 bases and V 1 base, and 3 bases lay outside the gene matches. CDR3 sequence: CSARARQGEAFF. The CDR3 coding sequence is TGCAGTGCTAGAGCCAGACAGGGTGAAGCTTTCTTT.

This clonotype was counted between two and nine times. The V call is TRBV7-2, the J call TRBJ2-1; D may be TRBD2 (7 bases). CDR3 size: 15 residues. Germline CDR1 reads SGHTA; CDR2 reads FQGNSA. Trimming stripped 5 bases from V and 3 bases from J, with 14 bases between. This CDR3 reads CASSPAGALYNEQFF. The CDR3 DNA reads TGTGCCAGCAGCCCCGCGGGGGCCCTCTACAATGAGCAGTTCTTC.

The V call is TRBV7-9, the J call TRBJ1-4; no definite D call. This CDR3 contains 13 residues. CDR1 is SEHNR, CDR2 FQNEAQ, per germline (reference sequence). V lost 1 base, J lost 3 bases, and 3 bases lay in between. The CDR3 DNA sequence: TGTGCCAGCAGCTTAGTTGCTAATGAAAAACTGTTTTTT. This codes for CASSLVANEKLFF. The complete variable domain, with remaining parts taken from reference TRBV7-9 and TRBJ1-4, reads DTGVSQNPRHKITKRGQNVTFRCDPISEHNRLYWYRQTLGQGPEFLTYFQNEAQLEKSRLLSDRFSAERPKGSFSTLEIQRTEQGDSAMYLCASSLVANEKLFFGSGTQLSVL.

This clonotype was counted ten times or more. The CDR3 coding sequence is TGTGCCAGCAGGGGCAGGGTTTACATGAACACTGAAGCTTTCTTT. As protein: CASRGRVYMNTEAFF. This chain joins TRBV6-2 or TRBV6-3 and TRBJ1-1; D is perhaps TRBD1 (5 bases). CDR3 length equals 15 residues. CDR1 is MNHEY, CDR2 SVGEGT, per germline. V lost 6 bases and J lost 0, with 14 bases in between.